This T cell receptor (beta chain) was obtained from a study of blood T cell repertoires in COVID-19. About the study: In each case, the material was cDNA or gDNA derived from T cells, B-cell-depleted T cells, or PBMCs.

Source study methods: Amplifying reference gene primers gave estimates of nucleated cell counts. Method: immunoSEQ multiplex PCR; TCRdb's copy keeps in-frame clones and lacks some. V, J and clone size are taken as reported in that table, and D and trimming were inferred from the DNA itself. The repertoire includes 290,000 or so clones, around nine tenths of them detected once, and roughly 1.1% sits in the top ten. The CDR3 spans 15 residues. CDR1 and CDR2 (germline): KGHSH, LQKENI. The V gene lost 4 bases and the J gene lost 1 base, with 10 bases spanning the gap. Recruits, aged roughly 18 to 90 years, lived in 24 US areas. The study assigned cohorts using participant-reported clinical history.

The sequenced sample was PBMCs or T cells enriched from blood (not recorded which). The sequence derives from a woman in her twenties or thirties who had recovered from COVID-19. This chain uses TRBV18 with TRBJ2-2; no reliable D call. CDR3 nucleotide sequence: TGTGCCAGCTCACGAGCAAACCTGAACACCGGGGAGCTGTTTTTT. It translates to CASSRANLNTGELFF.